This T cell receptor (beta chain) originates from a study of tumor-infiltrating lymphocytes in primary liver carcinoma. A constant-region primer primed TCR beta cDNA synthesis from around 500 ng of total RNA. ARM-PCR, slightly modified, supplied the TCR beta libraries through three nested multiplex PCR rounds. The first two PCR rounds used TRBV1-TRBV30 forward primers with a C-beta reverse primer, around 10 cycles each. TCRdb reanalysed the multiplex PCR reads using MiXCR and keeps one entry per CDR3 protein. The sample carries fewer than 85,000 distinct CDR3 sequences, about three quarters recorded once. General observations from the study: In tumor-adjacent and tumor-blood pairs, overlap was lower than in tumor region pairs.

The CDR3 consists of 16 residues. Germline V CDR1 and CDR2: LGHNA, YNFKEQ. Concerning this clonotype itself: Its antigen is as yet unknown. A much larger clone is a single base away; this may be a read error.

Co-extracting RNA and DNA was done with roughly 17-34 mg of unsorted bulk tissue as input. There were only treatment-naive patients, all with chronic HBV infection. The chain employs TRBV4-2 and TRBJ2-1; the D call may be TRBD1 or TRBD2 (5 bases each). Source material: tumor-adjacent normal liver tissue. The receptor's source is a middle-aged man with primary liver carcinoma and hepatitis B virus infection. The CDR3 is CAGSQHLGTGNNEQFF. The CDR3 DNA sequence: TGTGCCGGCAGCCAACACCTCGGGACGGGTAACAATGAGCAGTTCTTC.